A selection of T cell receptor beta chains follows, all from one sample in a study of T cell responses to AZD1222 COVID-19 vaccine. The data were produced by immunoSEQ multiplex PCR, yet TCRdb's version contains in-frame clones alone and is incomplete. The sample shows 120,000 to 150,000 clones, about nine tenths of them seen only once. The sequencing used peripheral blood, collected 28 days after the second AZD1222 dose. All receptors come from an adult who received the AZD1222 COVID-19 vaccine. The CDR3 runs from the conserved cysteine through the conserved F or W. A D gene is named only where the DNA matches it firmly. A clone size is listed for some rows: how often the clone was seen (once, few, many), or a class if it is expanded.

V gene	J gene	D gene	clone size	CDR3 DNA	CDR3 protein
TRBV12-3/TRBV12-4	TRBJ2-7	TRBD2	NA	TGTGCCAGCAGTTTTACTAGCGGCTACGAGCAGTACTTC	CASSFTSGYEQYF
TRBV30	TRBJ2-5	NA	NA	TGTGCCTGGAGTGAGGGTACGATGGGAGAGACCCAGTACTTC	CAWSEGTMGETQYF
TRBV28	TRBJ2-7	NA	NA	TGTGCCAGCAGTTTCTTTGTCGGGGGGCGGATAGAGCAGTACTTC	CASSFFVGGRIEQYF
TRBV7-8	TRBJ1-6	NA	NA	TGTGCCAGCAGCTTAGAGAGGGATTCCTATAATTCACCCCTCCACTTT	CASSLERDSYNSPLHF
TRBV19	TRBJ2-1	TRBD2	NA	TGTGCCAGTAGTGTGACTAGCGGGGCTACGAATGAGCAGTTCTTC	CASSVTSGATNEQFF
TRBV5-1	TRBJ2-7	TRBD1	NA	TGCGCCAGCAGCCGTAAGAAGGGACAGGGGAATTCCTACGAGCAGTACTTC	CASSRKKGQGNSYEQYF
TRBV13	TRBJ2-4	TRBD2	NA	TGTGCCAGCAGCTTACTGCGGGAGGGCCGGGGAATTCAGTACTTC	CASSLLREGRGIQYF
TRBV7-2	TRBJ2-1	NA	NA	TGTGCCAGCACCTTATACTACAATGAGCAGTTCTTC	CASTLYYNEQFF
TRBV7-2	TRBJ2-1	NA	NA	TGTGCCAGCAGCTTAATCACAGGGCTGACCTACAATGAGCAGTTCTTC	CASSLITGLTYNEQFF
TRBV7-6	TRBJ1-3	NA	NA	TGTGCCAGCAGCTTATGGGGGGACCGTCCCTCTCGCGGAAACACCATATATTTT	CASSLWGDRPSRGNTIYF
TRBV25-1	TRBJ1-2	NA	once	TGTGCCAGCAGTGAACTCGACCTGGACCCTCGTGGCTACACCTTC	CASSELDLDPRGYTF
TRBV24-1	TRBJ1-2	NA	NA	TGTGCCACCAGTGATCGGGGGGCCGGCTATGGCTACACCTTC	CATSDRGAGYGYTF
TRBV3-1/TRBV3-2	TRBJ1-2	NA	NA	TGTGCCAGCAGCCCAACGAATGGGGCTGGCTACACCTTC	CASSPTNGAGYTF
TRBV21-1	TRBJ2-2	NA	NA	TGTGCCAGCAGCAAAGGGCAAGCGGGAGCCCCCACCGGGGAGCTGTTTTTT	CASSKGQAGAPTGELFF
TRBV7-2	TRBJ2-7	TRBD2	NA	TGTGCCAGCAGCTCCGGACTAGCGGGAGGGCCACGGGACGAGCAGTACTTC	CASSSGLAGGPRDEQYF
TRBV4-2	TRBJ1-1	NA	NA	TGTGCCAGCAGCCATGGGAGGGGCACTGAAGCTTTCTTT	CASSHGRGTEAFF
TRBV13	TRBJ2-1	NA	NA	TGTGCCAGCAGCTTAGTGGCTAGACAAAATGAGCAGTTCTTC	CASSLVARQNEQFF
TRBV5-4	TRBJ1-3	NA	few	TGTGCCAGCAGCTTGGGACTGGGAGGGGGAAACACCATATATTTT	CASSLGLGGGNTIYF